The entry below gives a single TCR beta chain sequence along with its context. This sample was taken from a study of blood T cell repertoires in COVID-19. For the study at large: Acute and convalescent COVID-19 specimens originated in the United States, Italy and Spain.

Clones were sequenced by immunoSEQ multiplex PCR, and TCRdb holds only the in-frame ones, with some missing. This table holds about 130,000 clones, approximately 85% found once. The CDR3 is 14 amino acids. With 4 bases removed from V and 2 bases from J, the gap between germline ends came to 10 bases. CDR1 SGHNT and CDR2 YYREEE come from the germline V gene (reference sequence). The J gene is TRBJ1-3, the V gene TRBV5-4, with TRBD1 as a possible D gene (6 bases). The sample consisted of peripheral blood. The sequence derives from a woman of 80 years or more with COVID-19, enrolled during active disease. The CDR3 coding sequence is TGTGCCAGCAGCATCGGACAGCCTGGAAACACCATATATTTT. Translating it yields CASSIGQPGNTIYF.